This T cell receptor (beta chain) stems from a study of read filtering for tumor transcriptome and immune sequencing. This library used roughly 0.4 ug RNA and molecular barcoded adaptors spanning alpha/delta and beta/gamma chains. Using its own MiXCR run on the reads, TCRdb lists one record per CDR3 protein. The sample shows tens of thousands of distinct CDR3 sequences, nearly 20% of them seen only once. This clonotype has a count of ten or more. Looked up from germline, CDR1 is SEHNR and CDR2 is FQNEAQ (reference sequence). The CDR3 has 12 residues. V was clipped by 10 bases and J by 3 bases, with 12 bases between them.

This sequence originates from a donor aged 40 or older with multiple myeloma. Source material: a population of CD138-negative cells sorted from bone marrow. The genes are TRBV7-9 and TRBJ1-1, with D maybe TRBD1 (5 bases). The CDR3 DNA is TGTGCCATCCGGGGCTCGGACACTGAAGCTTTCTTT. Encoded protein: CAIRGSDTEAFF.